This T cell receptor beta chain was captured by sequencing in a study of blood T cell repertoires in COVID-19. Cohorts were based on clinical histories the participants reported. Assay: immunoSEQ multiplex PCR; the TCRdb copy retains only in-frame clones and omits some. This sample has about 200,000 clones, with 70% to 85% found just once. The CDR3 runs 15 residues. With V trimmed by 8 bases and J by 8 bases, 13 bases remained unmatched. Per the germline V gene, CDR1 is LNHDA and CDR2 is SQIVND (reference sequence). The TCR originated in a man aged 35 to 55 who had recovered from COVID-19. This rearrangement joins TRBV19 to TRBJ2-3; TRBD2 matches at 10 bases. The sample taken for sequencing was PBMCs or T cells enriched from blood (not recorded which). The chain's CDR3 is CASRSPEAGGSTQYF. The CDR3 region has the DNA TGTGCCAGTCGTTCCCCGGAAGCGGGGGGGAGTACGCAGTATTTT.